This entry lists 8 T cell receptor beta chains sequenced from one sample in a study of CD8 T cells in ankylosing spondylitis. TCRdb re-derived calls from the 5' RACE reads in MiXCR, one entry per CDR3 protein. The sample lists under 850,000 distinct CDR3 sequences, 19% occurring once. Broader study findings: The study identified a TCR beta motif of under ten highly homologous variants that appeared characteristic of ankylosing spondylitis blood.

These receptors' targets are unknown. The sequencing sample was made of blood, either unsorted or a sorted T cell fraction (not recorded which). These receptors all come from a male donor with ankylosing spondylitis.

The chain couples TRBV7-2 to TRBJ1-1; D remains ambiguous. Trimming took off 0 bases at V and 3 bases at J, with 8 bases between the two ends. CDR1 is SGHTA, CDR2 FQGNSA, per germline. The CDR3 spans 14 residues. The CDR3 loop reads CASSLARMDTEAFF. In nucleotides, the CDR3 is TGTGCCAGCAGCTTAGCACGTATGGACACTGAAGCTTTCTTT.

This clonotype was counted at least ten times. V and J are TRBV20-1 and TRBJ2-1; 11 bases align to TRBD1. CDR1 DFQATT and CDR2 SNEGSKA come from the germline V gene (reference sequence). This CDR3 spans 21 amino acids. Losses at the gene ends were 1 base for V and 0 bases for J; bases not matched to a gene: 17. The CDR3 DNA is TGCAGTGCTAGAGCAAACCAGCACGGACAGGGGGCTATAAGCTCCTACAATGAGCAGTTCTTC. This encodes CSARANQHGQGAISSYNEQFF.

This clonotype came up a few times. The chain uses TRBV7-9 and TRBJ1-1, with D possibly matching TRBD1 (6 bases). V was clipped by 2 bases and J by 8 bases, with 18 bases between them. The germline V gene encodes CDR1 SEHNR and CDR2 FQNEAQ (reference sequence). The CDR3 has 15 residues. Written as DNA, the CDR3 is TGTGCCAGCAGCTTATTTGGGGCAACTGGGACAGAAGCTTTCTTT. This sequence encodes CASSLFGATGTEAFF.

This chain joins TRBV13 and TRBJ1-1; D remains ambiguous. Germline CDR1 and CDR2: PRHDT and FYEKMQ (reference sequence). Trimming stripped 0 bases from V and 7 bases from J, with 12 bases between. The CDR3 extends over 14 amino acids. CDR3 sequence: CASSLGRKGVEAFF. CDR3 nucleotides: TGTGCCAGCAGCTTAGGCCGGAAGGGCGTTGAAGCTTTCTTT. The entire variable domain, with the rest obtained from reference TRBV13 and TRBJ1-1, is as follows: AAGVIQSPRHLIKEKRETATLKCYPIPRHDTVYWYQQGPGQDPQFLISFYEKMQSDKGSIPDRFSAQQFSDYHSELNMSSLELGDSALYFCASSLGRKGVEAFFGQGTRLTVV.

This clonotype has more than one count but fewer than ten. The V and J genes are TRBV29-1 and TRBJ2-7; D may be TRBD1 (7 bases). The CDR3 is made up of 14 amino acids. Trimming cost V 1 base and J 3 bases, with 13 bases left between them. The germline V gene has CDR1 SQVTM and CDR2 ANQGSEA. In DNA form, the CDR3 reads TGCAGCGTTGAAGGGGCGGGACAGAACTACGAGCAGTACTTC. It translates to CSVEGAGQNYEQYF.

This clonotype was picked up a small number of times. V usage is TRBV7-2 and J usage is TRBJ1-1, with TRBD1 as a possible D gene (5 bases). Germline assignment: CDR1 SGHTA and CDR2 FQGNSA. The CDR3 consists of 16 residues. V was trimmed by 3 bases and J by 1 base, leaving 15 bases between them. The CDR3 here is CASSFSRAGWNTEAFF. CDR3 coding DNA: TGTGCCAGCAGCTTTAGCAGGGCCGGGTGGAACACTGAAGCTTTCTTT.

The chain combines TRBV9 with TRBJ2-7; 9 nucleotides align to TRBD1. The CDR3 is 14 residues long. Germline V CDR1 and CDR2: SGDLS, YYNGEE. Trimming cost V 1 base and J 5 bases; bases outside gene matches: 4. DNA for the CDR3: TGTGCCAGCAGCGTAACTGACAGGGGGAACGAGCAGTACTTC. This encodes CASSVTDRGNEQYF.

This chain joins TRBV12-3 or TRBV12-4 and TRBJ1-4; TRBD1 aligns across 8 bases. This CDR3 region has 15 residues. Losses at the gene ends were 5 bases for V and 7 bases for J; bases not matched to a gene: 9. The CDR3 sequence: CASSLSGTGGEKLFF. The CDR3 bases are TGTGCCAGCAGTCTCTCCGGGACAGGTGGTGAAAAACTGTTTTTT.